The 26 T cell receptor beta chains below all came from one sample that was sequenced in a study of T cell repertoires in cytomegalovirus infection. Their recognized antigens are unknown. TCRdb independently ran MiXCR on the reads; one entry per CDR3 protein. Of about 830,000 distinct CDR3 sequences listed, 30% to 35% are singletons. The starting material was cultured CD8+ T cells from PBMCs, obtained from culture after CMV antigen stimulation. These receptor sequences come from a human donor in good health (CMV status not recorded). Some clones in this sample may be carry-over from other donors' samples.

CDR3 loop: CASSWADRTDTQYF. The CDR3 DNA reads TGTGCCAGCAGTTGGGCCGATCGCACAGATACGCAGTATTTT. The genes are TRBV28 and TRBJ2-3; D gene unclear. Per the germline V gene, CDR1 is MDHEN and CDR2 is SYDVKM. This CDR3 is 14 amino acids long. V lost 4 bases and J 1 base, leaving 9 bases between the germline ends.

This chain uses TRBV6-5 with TRBJ2-3; weak D call: TRBD1 (6 bases). CDR3 length equals 13 residues. CDR1 is MNHEY, CDR2 SVGAGI, per germline. V lost 6 bases to trimming and J lost 5 bases, with 12 bases between them. The CDR3 protein is CASRRQAGDTQYF. The DNA of the CDR3 is TGTGCCAGCAGGCGACAGGCGGGAGATACGCAGTATTTT.

This clonotype was seen more than once but under ten times. The chain is built from TRBV27 and TRBJ2-7; D perhaps matches TRBD2 (5 bases). V was clipped by 5 bases and J by 2 bases, with 16 bases between them. CDR1 and CDR2 (germline): MNHEY, SMNVEV (reference sequence). The length of the CDR3 is 15 residues. This CDR3 is CASSLPGRVAYEQYF. DNA of the CDR3: TGTGCCAGCAGTCTCCCCGGGCGGGTGGCCTACGAGCAGTACTTC.

This clonotype was counted a few times. The V gene is TRBV12-3 or TRBV12-4, the J gene TRBJ2-4; 13 bases agree with TRBD2. V was pared by 4 bases and J by 2 bases, with 5 bases of the junction left unmatched. The CDR3 length is 17 residues. In DNA, the CDR3 is TGTGCCAGCAGTTCCCTGACTAGCGGGGGGACCAAAAACATTCAGTACTTC. Translated: CASSSLTSGGTKNIQYF.

The table lists this clonotype with a few counts. The chain has TRBV7-9 and TRBJ1-2; tentatively, D is TRBD1 (5 bases). The germline CDR1 and CDR2 sequences are SEHNR and FQNEAQ (reference sequence). The CDR3 has 16 residues. Trimming stripped 5 bases from V and 5 bases from J, with 21 bases between. The CDR3 sequence: CASSHPARDLDYGYTF. In DNA, the CDR3 is TGTGCCAGCAGCCACCCGGCCCGGGACCTCGATTATGGCTACACCTTC.

The chain uses TRBV2 and TRBJ1-1; 7 bases are shared with TRBD1. Germline lookup yields CDR1 SNHLY and CDR2 FYNNEI. The junction had 18 bases not matched to a gene; V was cut back by 4 bases and J by 1 base. CDR3 length: 19 residues. The CDR3 loop is CASSGNRGGSLRPNTEAFF. The CDR3 coding sequence is TGTGCCAGCAGTGGAAACAGGGGAGGCTCTTTACGACCGAACACTGAAGCTTTCTTT.

This chain uses TRBV5-1 with TRBJ2-1, with 8 nucleotides matching TRBD2. CDR1 and CDR2 (germline): SGHRS, YFSETQ. V lost 2 bases to trimming and J lost 0 bases; unmatched junction nucleotides: 7. This CDR3 is 17 amino acids long. The CDR3 DNA follows: TGCGCCAGCAGCTTTAGGCGGGGGGCGAGCTCCTACAATGAGCAGTTCTTC. As protein: CASSFRRGASSYNEQFF.

Details on this clonotype: An end of the junction does not agree with germline; a read error may underlie this. This sequence joins TRBV7-9 and TRBJ1-1; D unclear. Germline V gene sequence: CDR1 SEHNR, CDR2 FQNEAQ (reference sequence). The length of the CDR3 is 16 residues. CDR3 bases: TGTGCCAACAGCTTAATTATTGGAGCGCAAGGGACTGAAGCTTTCTTT. Translating gives CANSLIIGAQGTEAFF.

The chain links TRBV27 to TRBJ1-1; D is ambiguous. The CDR3 length is 12 residues. The germline V and J ends were trimmed by 2 bases and 7 bases, with 8 bases remaining between them. Per germline, CDR1 MNHEY and CDR2 SMNVEV (reference sequence). The CDR3 here is CASSLGIVEAFF. In DNA form, the CDR3 reads TGTGCCAGCAGTTTAGGGATCGTTGAAGCTTTCTTT.

In DNA, the CDR3 is TGTGCCAGCAGCGACCCCGGGTCTAGCGGGGGGGAGCACACCGGGGAGCTGTTTTTT. The encoded protein is CASSDPGSSGGEHTGELFF. This chain joins TRBV9 and TRBJ2-2; 12 nucleotides align to TRBD2. J gave up 3 bases and V 3 bases, and 12 bases lay outside the gene matches. This CDR3 spans 19 amino acids. CDR1 and CDR2 (germline): SGDLS, YYNGEE.

In regard to this clonotype: Since a much larger clone is just one base distant, this may be a read error. This chain connects TRBV7-2 to TRBJ1-1; D call uncertain. The CDR3 contains 14 residues. Germline-derived CDR1 and CDR2 are SGHTA and FQGNSA. The V end lost 2 bases, the J end lost 0 bases, and 7 bases lay between the germline ends. CDR3 bases: TGTGCCAGCAGCTTACCCCGGATGAACACTGAAGCTTTCTTT. This codes for CASSLPRMNTEAFF.

The CDR3 region is CASSLQDEQFF. The DNA of the CDR3 is TGTGCCAGCAGTTTACAGGATGAGCAGTTCTTC. This chain joins TRBV27 and TRBJ2-1; D unclear. CDR3 length: 11 amino acids. The V end was cut by 2 bases, the J end by 8 bases, with 4 bases between. CDR1 MNHEY and CDR2 SMNVEV come from the germline V gene (reference sequence).

This clonotype was detected only a few times. The chain links TRBV27 to TRBJ2-3, with D perhaps TRBD2 (5 bases). Per the germline V gene, CDR1 is MNHEY and CDR2 is SMNVEV (reference sequence). Trimming cost V 5 bases and J 7 bases, with 13 bases left between them. This CDR3 contains 13 residues. The CDR3 coding sequence is TGTGCCAGCAGTCCTGCGGGTCTCAATACGCAGTATTTT. Amino acid sequence: CASSPAGLNTQYF.

The chain employs TRBV4-1 and TRBJ1-6; D is uncertain. Per germline, CDR1 MGHRA and CDR2 YSYEKL. The CDR3 totals 15 residues. The V gene lost 0 bases and the J gene lost 6 bases, with 9 bases spanning the gap. The CDR3: CASSQERQTNSPLHF. For the CDR3, the DNA is TGCGCCAGCAGCCAAGAACGGCAGACTAATTCACCCCTCCACTTT.

Details on this clonotype: The junction departs from the called germline gene at one end, perhaps through a read error. The gene calls are TRBV15 and TRBJ1-6; TRBD1 is a possible D gene (5 bases). This CDR3 comprises 18 residues. Looked up from germline, CDR1 is LNHNV and CDR2 is YYDKDF (reference sequence). In DNA, the CDR3 is TGTGTCACCAGCAGAGATCCTAGAGGGACTTCTTCTCTGTTTGCCCTCCACTTT. Translation: CVTSRDPRGTSSLFALHF.

A single count supports this clonotype. The chain has TRBV6-5 and TRBJ1-4, with D uncertain. Germline CDR1 reads MNHEY; CDR2 reads SVGAGI. V was trimmed by 6 bases and J by 0 bases, leaving 8 bases between them. The CDR3 length is 14 residues. Here the CDR3 reads CASRKGATNEKLFF. CDR3 DNA: TGTGCCAGCAGGAAGGGTGCAACTAATGAAAAACTGTTTTTT.

This clonotype was picked up a small number of times. The V gene is TRBV28, the J gene TRBJ2-1, with 8 bases that match TRBD1. CDR3 size: 15 residues. V lost 6 bases and J lost 7; bases outside the gene matches: 11. Germline loops: CDR1 MDHEN, CDR2 SYDVKM. The chain's CDR3 is CASSPRDRNWNEQFF. The CDR3 bases are TGTGCCAGCAGCCCCCGGGACAGGAATTGGAATGAGCAGTTCTTC.

V and J are TRBV12-3 or TRBV12-4 and TRBJ2-5; perhaps TRBD1 as D (5 bases). Trimming removed 8 bases at V and 4 bases at J, with 17 bases between. The CDR3 is 14 amino acids. In nucleotides, the CDR3 is TGTGCCAGCGGCATGAGACGGCAGGGAGAGACCCAGTACTTC. Translated, it gives CASGMRRQGETQYF.

This clonotype was detected many times. The rearrangement joins TRBV7-8 to TRBJ2-6, with 7 nucleotides matching TRBD2. CDR3 length equals 19 residues. The germline V gene has CDR1 SGHVS and CDR2 FQNEAQ. V was pared by 6 bases and J by 0 bases, with 14 bases of the junction left unmatched. The CDR3 loop is CASSYRSAGESSGANVLTF. The CDR3 DNA sequence: TGTGCCAGCAGTTACCGTTCCGCGGGGGAGAGCTCTGGGGCCAACGTCCTGACTTTC.

The chain carries TRBV7-4 and TRBJ2-1; D is perhaps TRBD1 (6 bases). The CDR3 has 15 amino acids. Per the germline V gene, CDR1 is SGHVT and CDR2 is SQSDAQ. V shed 1 base and J shed 5 bases, with 12 bases lying between them. CDR3 nucleotide sequence: TGTGCCAGCAGCTTAGGGCAGGGGTTCGACAATGAGCAGTTCTTC. As protein: CASSLGQGFDNEQFF.

The chain couples TRBV6-2 or TRBV6-3 to TRBJ1-1; 7 nucleotides match TRBD1. Germline V gives CDR1 MNHEY, CDR2 SVGEGT. Trimming cost V 4 bases and J 3 bases; bases outside gene matches: 5. The CDR3 contains 14 residues. The CDR3 protein is CASSFIQGDTEAFF. CDR3 in DNA: TGTGCCAGCAGTTTCATCCAGGGGGACACTGAAGCTTTCTTT.

The chain recombines TRBV6-2 or TRBV6-3 with TRBJ2-4; D may match TRBD1 or TRBD2 (6 bases each). This CDR3 has 17 residues. Germline V CDR1 and CDR2: MNHEY, SVGEGT. V was trimmed by 5 bases and J by 4 bases, leaving 21 bases between them. The CDR3 here is CASSARDSRQGKNIQYF. The CDR3 DNA follows: TGTGCCAGCAGTGCCCGGGACTCCCGCCAGGGGAAAAACATTCAGTACTTC.

The V call is TRBV4-1, the J call TRBJ1-1; no definite D call. The CDR3 covers 14 residues. CDR1 MGHRA and CDR2 YSYEKL come from the germline V gene. Trimming took 3 bases from V and 1 from J, leaving 9 bases between them. CDR3 amino acids: CASSHPTPNTEAFF. DNA of the CDR3: TGCGCCAGCAGCCATCCCACACCGAACACTGAAGCTTTCTTT.

The chain combines TRBV7-9 with TRBJ2-7; D is perhaps TRBD1 (5 bases). Trimming took off 4 bases at V and 6 bases at J, with 19 bases between the two ends. There are 15 residues in the CDR3. Germline lookup yields CDR1 SEHNR and CDR2 FQNEAQ (reference sequence). The CDR3 region is CASSSPLQTVFEQYF. The CDR3 DNA reads TGTGCCAGCAGCTCCCCTTTACAGACAGTTTTCGAGCAGTACTTC.

This clonotype came up once. A read error may explain this, as a much larger clone is one base away. This chain links TRBV7-8 with TRBJ1-2, with unresolved D. Germline V gives CDR1 SGHVS, CDR2 FQNEAQ. Trimming took off 7 bases at V and 7 bases at J, with 28 bases between the two ends. This CDR3 has 17 residues. The CDR3 bases are TGTGCCAGCAACCCCAAGGAGGAGGAGAGTTCGTCGCCTGGCTACACCTTC. Its translation: CASNPKEEESSSPGYTF.

This clonotype was seen only a few times. The chain is built from TRBV5-1 and TRBJ2-3; the D gene could be TRBD1 or TRBD2 (5 bases each). The CDR3 length is 16 residues. Germline V CDR1 and CDR2: SGHRS, YFSETQ. V gave up 2 bases and J gave up 3 bases, with 16 bases separating them. The CDR3 bases are TGCGCCAGCAGCTTATCTACCCAGGGAGTAACAGATACGCAGTATTTT. Encoded protein: CASSLSTQGVTDTQYF.